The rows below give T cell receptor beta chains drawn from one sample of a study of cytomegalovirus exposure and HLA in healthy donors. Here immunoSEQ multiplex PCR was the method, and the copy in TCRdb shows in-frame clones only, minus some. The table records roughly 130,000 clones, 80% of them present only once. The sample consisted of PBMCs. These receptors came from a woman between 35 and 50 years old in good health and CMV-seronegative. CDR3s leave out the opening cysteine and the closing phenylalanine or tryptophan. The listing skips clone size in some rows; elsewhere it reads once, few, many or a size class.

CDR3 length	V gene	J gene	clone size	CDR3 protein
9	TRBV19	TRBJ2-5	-	ASSIEETQY
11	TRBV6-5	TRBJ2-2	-	ASSPGLLGELF
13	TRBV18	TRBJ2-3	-	ASSPNTPGLASDY
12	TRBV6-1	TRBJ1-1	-	ASGGTVMNTEAF
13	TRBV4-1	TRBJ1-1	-	SSSQEGQVNTEAF
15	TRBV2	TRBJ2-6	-	ASSGRARMSGANVLT
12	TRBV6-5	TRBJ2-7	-	ASSPLLGLYEQY
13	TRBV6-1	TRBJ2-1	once	ASNEGGARYNEQF
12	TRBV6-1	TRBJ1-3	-	ASSARDSGNTIY
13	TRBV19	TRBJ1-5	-	ASSLSAGSNQPQH
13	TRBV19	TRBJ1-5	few	ASTMGDYGNQPQH
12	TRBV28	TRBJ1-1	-	ASRTGGLNTEAF
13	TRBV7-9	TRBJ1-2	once	ASSSSTGGFIGYT
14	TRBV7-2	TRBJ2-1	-	ASSSGQPSSYNEQF
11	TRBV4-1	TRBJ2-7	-	ASSQGLNYEQY
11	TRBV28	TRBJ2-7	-	ASEVDSGAGQY
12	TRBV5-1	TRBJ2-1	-	ASSSRTGGLEQF
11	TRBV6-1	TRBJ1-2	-	ASAWGGGRGYT
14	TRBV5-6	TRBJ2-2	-	ASSPPGQGVSGELF
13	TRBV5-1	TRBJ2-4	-	ASSLGDRGLGIQY
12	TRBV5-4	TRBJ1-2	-	ASSLDSFNYGYT
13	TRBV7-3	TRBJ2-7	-	ASSPSVGPSYEQY
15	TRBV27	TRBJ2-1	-	ASSPTRTSGSRNEQF
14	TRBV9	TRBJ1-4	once	ASSLGTGYADEKLF
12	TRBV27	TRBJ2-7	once	ASSLLGTSYEQY
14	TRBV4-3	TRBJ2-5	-	ASSQSRRGAAKTQY
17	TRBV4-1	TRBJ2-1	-	ASSQDEWASGTRENEQF
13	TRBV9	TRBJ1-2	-	ASSELQGARYGYT
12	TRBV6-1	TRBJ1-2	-	ASSEADKYYGYT
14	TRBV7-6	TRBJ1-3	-	ASSLSLGTQGNTIY
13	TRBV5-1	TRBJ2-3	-	ASSFQGGGTDTQY
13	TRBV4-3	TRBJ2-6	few	ASSQEYTGANVLT
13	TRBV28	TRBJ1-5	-	ASSSYRGGNQPQH
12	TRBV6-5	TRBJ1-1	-	ASSYAVGPTEAF
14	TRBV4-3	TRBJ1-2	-	ASSQDPQGAPYGYT
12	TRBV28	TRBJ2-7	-	ASRRAGTGYEQY
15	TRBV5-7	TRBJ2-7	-	ASSLEGGSSGPYEQY
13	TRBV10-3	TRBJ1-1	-	AISESTDTDTEAF
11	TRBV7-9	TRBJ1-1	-	ASRGAGTTEAF
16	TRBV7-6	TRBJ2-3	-	ASSLGSSGGLSTDTQY
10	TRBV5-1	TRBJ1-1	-	ASGLGETEAF
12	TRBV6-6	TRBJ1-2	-	ASLIGQGIYGYT
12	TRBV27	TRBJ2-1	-	ASSTGSGGNEQF
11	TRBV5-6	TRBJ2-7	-	ASSLYRGWEQY
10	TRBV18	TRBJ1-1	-	ASSRGRTEAF
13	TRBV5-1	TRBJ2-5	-	ASSLWTGKGETQY
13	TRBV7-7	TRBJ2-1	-	ASSRLAGGPNEQF
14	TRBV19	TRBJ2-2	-	ASSIVGSRGTGELF
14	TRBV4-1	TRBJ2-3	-	ASSQVGTSGTDTQY
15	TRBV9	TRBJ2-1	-	ASSVAGSGLSYNEQF
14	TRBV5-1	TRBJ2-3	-	ASSPGLAGGTDTQY
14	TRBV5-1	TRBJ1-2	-	ASSLASGTGAWGYT
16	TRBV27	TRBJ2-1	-	ASNPDPPGSGSYNEQF
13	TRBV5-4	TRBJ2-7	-	ASSPGTSVTYEQY
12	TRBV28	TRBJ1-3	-	ASSSGTGPQSIY